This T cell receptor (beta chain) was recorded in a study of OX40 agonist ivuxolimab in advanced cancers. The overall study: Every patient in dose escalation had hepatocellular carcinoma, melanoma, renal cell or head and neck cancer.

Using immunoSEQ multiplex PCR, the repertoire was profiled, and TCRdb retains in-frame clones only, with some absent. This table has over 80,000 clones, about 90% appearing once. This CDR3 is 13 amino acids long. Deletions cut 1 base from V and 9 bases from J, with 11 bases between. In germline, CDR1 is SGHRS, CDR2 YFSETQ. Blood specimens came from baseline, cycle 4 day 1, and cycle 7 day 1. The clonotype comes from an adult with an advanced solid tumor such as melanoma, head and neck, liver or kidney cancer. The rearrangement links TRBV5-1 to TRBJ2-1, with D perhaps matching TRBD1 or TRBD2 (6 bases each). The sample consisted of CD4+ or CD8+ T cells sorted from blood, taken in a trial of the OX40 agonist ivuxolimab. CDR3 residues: CASSLMGGVEQFF. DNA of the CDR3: TGCGCCAGCAGCTTGATGGGGGGCGTTGAGCAGTTCTTC. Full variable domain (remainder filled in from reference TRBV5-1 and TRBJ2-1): KAGVTQTPRYLIKTRGQQVTLSCSPISGHRSVSWYQQTPGQGLQFLFEYFSETQRNKGNFPGRFSGRQFSNSRSEMNVSTLELGDSALYLCASSLMGGVEQFFGPGTRLTVL.